A single sample gave rise to the 2 T cell receptor beta chains below, sequenced in a study of cytotoxic CD8 clonotypes in ibrutinib-treated CLL. This table comes from immunoSEQ multiplex PCR, and its TCRdb copy is limited to in-frame clones, with some not included. The table includes 25,000 or so clones, roughly 57% detected once. Sequenced material: PBMCs, taken before ibrutinib treatment. The receptors derive from a human donor with chronic lymphocytic leukemia.

The chain is built from TRBV2 and TRBJ2-5; D call uncertain. The length of the CDR3 is 12 residues. Looked up from germline, CDR1 is SNHLY and CDR2 is FYNNEI. Deletions cut 9 bases from V and 0 bases from J, with 8 bases between. The CDR3: CARKENQETQYF. In DNA, the CDR3 is TGTGCCAGAAAGGAGAACCAAGAGACCCAGTACTTC.

This chain uses TRBV6-1 with TRBJ1-5; D is unresolved. Trimming took 3 bases from V and 3 from J, leaving 6 bases between them. The CDR3 totals 13 residues. Per the germline V gene, CDR1 is MNHNS and CDR2 is SASEGT. Here the CDR3 DNA reads TGTGCCAGCAGTGACACACTCAATCAGCCCCAGCATTTT. Residues: CASSDTLNQPQHF.